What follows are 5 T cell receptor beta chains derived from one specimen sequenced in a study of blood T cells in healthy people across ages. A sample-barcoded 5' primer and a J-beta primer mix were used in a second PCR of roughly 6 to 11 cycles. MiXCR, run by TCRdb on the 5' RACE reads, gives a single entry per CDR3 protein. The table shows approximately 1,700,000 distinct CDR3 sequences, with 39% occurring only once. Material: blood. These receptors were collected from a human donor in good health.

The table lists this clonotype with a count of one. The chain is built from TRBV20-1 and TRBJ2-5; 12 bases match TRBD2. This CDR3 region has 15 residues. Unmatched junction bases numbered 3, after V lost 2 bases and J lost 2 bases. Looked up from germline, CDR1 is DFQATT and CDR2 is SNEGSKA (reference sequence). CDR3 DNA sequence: TGCAGTGCTAGAAACCTAGCGGGGGGGCAAGAGACCCAGTACTTC. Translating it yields CSARNLAGGQETQYF.

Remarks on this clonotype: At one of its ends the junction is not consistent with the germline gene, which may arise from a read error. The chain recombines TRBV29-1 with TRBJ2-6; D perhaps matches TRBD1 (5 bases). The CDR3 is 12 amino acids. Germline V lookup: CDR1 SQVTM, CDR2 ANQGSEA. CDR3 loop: CSGGSGANVRTF. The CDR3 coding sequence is TGCAGCGGGGGTTCTGGGGCCAACGTCCGGACTTTC.

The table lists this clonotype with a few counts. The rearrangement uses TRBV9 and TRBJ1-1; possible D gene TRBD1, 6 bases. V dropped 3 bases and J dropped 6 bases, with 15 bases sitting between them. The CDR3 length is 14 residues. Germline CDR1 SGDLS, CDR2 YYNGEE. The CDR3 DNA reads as TGTGCCAGCAGCGGCGTTGCAGGGGACCCTGAAGCTTTCTTT. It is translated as CASSGVAGDPEAFF.

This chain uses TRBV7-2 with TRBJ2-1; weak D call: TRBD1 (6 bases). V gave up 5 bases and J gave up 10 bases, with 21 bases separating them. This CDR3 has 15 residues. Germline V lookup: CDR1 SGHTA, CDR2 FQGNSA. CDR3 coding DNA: TGTGCCAGCAGCCAAGCCACAGGGCGGTCCTACGAGCAGTTCTTC. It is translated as CASSQATGRSYEQFF.

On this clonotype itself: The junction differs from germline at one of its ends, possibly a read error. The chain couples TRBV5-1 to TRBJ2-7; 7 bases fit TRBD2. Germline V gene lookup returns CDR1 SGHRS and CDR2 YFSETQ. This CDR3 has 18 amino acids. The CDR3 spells CASSFNGQPREAHYEQYF. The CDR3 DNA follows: TGTGCCAGCAGCTTCAACGGACAACCCCGGGAGGCCCACTACGAGCAGTACTTC.